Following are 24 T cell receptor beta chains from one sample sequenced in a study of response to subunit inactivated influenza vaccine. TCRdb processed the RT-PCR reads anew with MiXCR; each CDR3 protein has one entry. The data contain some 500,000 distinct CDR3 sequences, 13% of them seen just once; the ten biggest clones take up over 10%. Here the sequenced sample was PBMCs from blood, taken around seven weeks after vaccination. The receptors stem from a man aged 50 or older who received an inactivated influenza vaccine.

CDR3 DNA: TGTGCCAGCAGTGGGGACTCGAAAAGGGAGACCCAGTACTTC. Translating it yields CASSGDSKRETQYF. This chain connects TRBV28 to TRBJ2-5; D possibly corresponds to TRBD2 (6 bases). Germline V lookup: CDR1 MDHEN, CDR2 SYDVKM. This CDR3 is built from 14 residues. Trimming left V 5 bases short and J 5 bases short, with 15 bases between.

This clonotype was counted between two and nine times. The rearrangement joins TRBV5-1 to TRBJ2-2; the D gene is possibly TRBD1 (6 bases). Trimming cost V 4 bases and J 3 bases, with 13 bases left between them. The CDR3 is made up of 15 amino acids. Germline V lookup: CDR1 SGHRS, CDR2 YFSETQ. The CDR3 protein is CASSGTRGYTGELFF. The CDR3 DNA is TGCGCCAGCAGCGGGACCAGGGGTTACACCGGGGAGCTGTTTTTT.

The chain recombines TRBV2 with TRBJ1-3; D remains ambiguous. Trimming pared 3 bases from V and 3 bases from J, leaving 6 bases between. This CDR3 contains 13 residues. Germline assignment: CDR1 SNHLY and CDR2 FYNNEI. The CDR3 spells CASSERRGNTIYF. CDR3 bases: TGTGCCAGCAGTGAGAGGCGTGGAAACACCATATATTTT.

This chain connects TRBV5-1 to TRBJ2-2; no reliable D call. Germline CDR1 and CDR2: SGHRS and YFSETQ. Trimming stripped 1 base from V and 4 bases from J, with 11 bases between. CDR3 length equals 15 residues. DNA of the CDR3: TGCGCCAGCAGCTTGAAAGGCAGTAGCACCGGGGAGCTGTTTTTT. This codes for CASSLKGSSTGELFF.

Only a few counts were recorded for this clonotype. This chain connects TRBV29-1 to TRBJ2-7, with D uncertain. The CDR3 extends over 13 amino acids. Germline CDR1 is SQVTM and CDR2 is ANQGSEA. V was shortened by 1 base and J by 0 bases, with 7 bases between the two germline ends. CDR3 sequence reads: CSVEVYDSYEQYF. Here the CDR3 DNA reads TGCAGCGTTGAAGTGTACGACTCCTACGAGCAGTACTTC.

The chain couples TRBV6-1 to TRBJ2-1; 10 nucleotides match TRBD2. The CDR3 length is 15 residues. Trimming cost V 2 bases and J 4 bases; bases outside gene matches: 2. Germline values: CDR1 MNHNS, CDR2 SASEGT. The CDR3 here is CASSEQLAGYNEQFF. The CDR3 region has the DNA TGTGCCAGCAGTGAACAACTAGCGGGATACAATGAGCAGTTCTTC.

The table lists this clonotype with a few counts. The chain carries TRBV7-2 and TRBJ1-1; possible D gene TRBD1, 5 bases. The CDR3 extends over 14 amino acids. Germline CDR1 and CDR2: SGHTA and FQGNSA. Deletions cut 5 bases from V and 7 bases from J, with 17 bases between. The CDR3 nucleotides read TGTGCCAGCAGCCCCCAAGGGAGGGGTGGTGAAGCTTTCTTT. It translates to CASSPQGRGGEAFF.

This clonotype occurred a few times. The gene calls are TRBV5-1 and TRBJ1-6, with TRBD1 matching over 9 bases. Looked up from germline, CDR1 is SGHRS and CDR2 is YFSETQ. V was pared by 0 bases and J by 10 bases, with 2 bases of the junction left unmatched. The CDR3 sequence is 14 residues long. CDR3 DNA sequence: TGCGCCAGCAGCTTGGTTGACAGGGGGTCACCCCTCCACTTT. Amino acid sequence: CASSLVDRGSPLHF.

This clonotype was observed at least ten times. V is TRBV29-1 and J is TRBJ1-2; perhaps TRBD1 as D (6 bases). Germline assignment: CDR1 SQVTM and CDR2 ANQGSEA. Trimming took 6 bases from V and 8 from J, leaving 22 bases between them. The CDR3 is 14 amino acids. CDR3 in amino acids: CSVELLGGSGGYTF. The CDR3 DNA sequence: TGCAGCGTCGAGCTACTAGGGGGTTCGGGGGGCTACACCTTC.

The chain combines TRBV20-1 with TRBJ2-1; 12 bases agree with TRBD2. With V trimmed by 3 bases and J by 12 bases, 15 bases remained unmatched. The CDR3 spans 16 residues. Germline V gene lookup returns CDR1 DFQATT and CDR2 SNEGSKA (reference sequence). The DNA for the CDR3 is TGCAGTGCTAGCGCCAGATCCCTAGCGGGGGGGCCTTGGCAGTTCTTC. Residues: CSASARSLAGGPWQFF.

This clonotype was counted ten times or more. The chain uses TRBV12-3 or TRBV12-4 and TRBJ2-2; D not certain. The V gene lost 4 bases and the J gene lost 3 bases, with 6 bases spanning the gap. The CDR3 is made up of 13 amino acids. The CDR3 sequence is CASSSLDTGELFF. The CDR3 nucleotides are TGTGCCAGCAGTTCCCTAGACACCGGGGAGCTGTTTTTT.

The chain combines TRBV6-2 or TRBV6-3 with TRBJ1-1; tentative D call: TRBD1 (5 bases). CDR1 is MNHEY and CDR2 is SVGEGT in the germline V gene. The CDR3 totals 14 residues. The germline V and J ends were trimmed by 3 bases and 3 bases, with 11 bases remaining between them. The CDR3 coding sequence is TGTGCCAGCAGTTATTTAGGGGCGGACACTGAAGCTTTCTTT. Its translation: CASSYLGADTEAFF.

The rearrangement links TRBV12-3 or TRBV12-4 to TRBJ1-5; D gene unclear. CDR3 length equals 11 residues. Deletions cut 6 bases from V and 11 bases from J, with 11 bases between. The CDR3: CASRATGSQHF. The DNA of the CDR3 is TGTGCCAGCAGGGCCACCGGGTCCCAGCATTTT.

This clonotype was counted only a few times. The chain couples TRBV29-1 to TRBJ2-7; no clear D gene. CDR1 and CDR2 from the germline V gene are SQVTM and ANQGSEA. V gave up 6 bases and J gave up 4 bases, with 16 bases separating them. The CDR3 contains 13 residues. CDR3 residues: CSVRAADRYEQYF. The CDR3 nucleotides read TGCAGCGTCCGGGCCGCGGATCGATACGAGCAGTACTTC.

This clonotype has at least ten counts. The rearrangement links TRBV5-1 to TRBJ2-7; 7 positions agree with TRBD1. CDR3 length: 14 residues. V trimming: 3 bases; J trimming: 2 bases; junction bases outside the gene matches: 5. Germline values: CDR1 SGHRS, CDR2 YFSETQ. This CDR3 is CASSSGQRTYEQYF. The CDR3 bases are TGCGCCAGCAGCTCGGGACAGAGAACCTACGAGCAGTACTTC. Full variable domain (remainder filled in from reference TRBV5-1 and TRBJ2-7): KAGVTQTPRYLIKTRGQQVTLSCSPISGHRSVSWYQQTPGQGLQFLFEYFSETQRNKGNFPGRFSGRQFSNSRSEMNVSTLELGDSALYLCASSSGQRTYEQYFGPGTRLTVT.

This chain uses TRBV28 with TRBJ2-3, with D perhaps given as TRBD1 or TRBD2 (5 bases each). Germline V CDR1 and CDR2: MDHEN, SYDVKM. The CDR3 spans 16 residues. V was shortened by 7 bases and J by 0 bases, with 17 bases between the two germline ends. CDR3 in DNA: TGTGCCAGCACCCCGCCCGGGGCGGCGAGCACAGATACGCAGTATTTT. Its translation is CASTPPGAASTDTQYF.

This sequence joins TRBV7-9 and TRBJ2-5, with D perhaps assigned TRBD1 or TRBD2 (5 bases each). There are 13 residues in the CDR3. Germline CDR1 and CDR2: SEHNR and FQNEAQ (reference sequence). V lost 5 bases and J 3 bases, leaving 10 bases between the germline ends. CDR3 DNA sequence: TGTGCCAGCAGCCGCGTGGGGGAAGAGACCCAGTACTTC. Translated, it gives CASSRVGEETQYF. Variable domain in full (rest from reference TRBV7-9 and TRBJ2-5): DTGVSQNPRHKITKRGQNVTFRCDPISEHNRLYWYRQTLGQGPEFLTYFQNEAQLEKSRLLSDRFSAERPKGSFSTLEIQRTEQGDSAMYLCASSRVGEETQYFGPGTRLLVL.

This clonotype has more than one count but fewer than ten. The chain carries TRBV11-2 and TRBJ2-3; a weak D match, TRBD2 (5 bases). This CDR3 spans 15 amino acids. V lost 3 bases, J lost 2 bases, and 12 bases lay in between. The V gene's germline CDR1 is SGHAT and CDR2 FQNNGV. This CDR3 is CASSFNGIHTDTQYF. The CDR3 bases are TGTGCCAGCAGCTTCAACGGGATCCACACAGATACGCAGTATTTT. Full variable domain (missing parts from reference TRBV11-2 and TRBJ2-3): EAGVAQSPRYKIIEKRQSVAFWCNPISGHATLYWYQQILGQGPKLLIQFQNNGVVDDSQLPKDRFSAERLKGVDSTLKIQPAKLEDSAVYLCASSFNGIHTDTQYFGPGTRLTVL.

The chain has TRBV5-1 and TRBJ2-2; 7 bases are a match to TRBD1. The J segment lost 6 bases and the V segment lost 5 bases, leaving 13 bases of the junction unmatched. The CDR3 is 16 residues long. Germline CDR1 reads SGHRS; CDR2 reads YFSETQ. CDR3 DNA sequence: TGCGCCAGCAGTCTACTTACAGGGGTGATATCCGGGGAGCTGTTTTTT. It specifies CASSLLTGVISGELFF.

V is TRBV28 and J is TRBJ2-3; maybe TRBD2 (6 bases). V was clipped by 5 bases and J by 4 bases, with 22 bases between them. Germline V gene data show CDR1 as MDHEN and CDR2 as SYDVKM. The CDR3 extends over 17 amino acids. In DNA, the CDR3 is TGTGCCAGCAGTACATACCGGGACTCGGCGGGCCCAGATACGCAGTATTTT. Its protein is CASSTYRDSAGPDTQYF.

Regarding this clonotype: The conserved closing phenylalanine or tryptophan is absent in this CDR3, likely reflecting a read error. CDR3 DNA: TGTGCCAGCAGCCCCGGGCTCCTCTGCTGGGAGCTGTTTTGT. It is translated as CASSPGLLCWELFC. The rearrangement links TRBV5-6 to TRBJ2-2; D gene ambiguous. V was pared by 4 bases and J by 9 bases, with 16 bases between. The CDR3 contains 14 residues. Germline-derived CDR1 and CDR2 are SGHDT and YYEEEE.

CDR3 bases: TGTGCCAGCAGGGACACGAACACTGAAGCTTTCTTT. This translates into CASRDTNTEAFF. This chain joins TRBV6-5 and TRBJ1-1; perhaps TRBD1 as D (5 bases). Germline loops: CDR1 MNHEY, CDR2 SVGAGI. The CDR3 length is 12 residues. V lost 6 bases, J lost 1 base, and 6 bases lay in between.

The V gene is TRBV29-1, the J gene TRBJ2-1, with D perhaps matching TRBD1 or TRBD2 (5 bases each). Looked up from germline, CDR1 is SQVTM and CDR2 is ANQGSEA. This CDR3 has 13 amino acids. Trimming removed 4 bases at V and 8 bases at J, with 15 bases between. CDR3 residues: CSVARDLSDEQFF. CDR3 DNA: TGCAGCGTTGCCCGGGACCTTAGCGATGAGCAGTTCTTC.

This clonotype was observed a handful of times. The CDR3 DNA reads as TGCAGCGTTGAACGCTGGGGTGAGCAGTTCTTC. It specifies CSVERWGEQFF. This chain links TRBV29-1 with TRBJ2-1; D not resolved. The CDR3 has 11 amino acids. Per germline, CDR1 SQVTM and CDR2 ANQGSEA. Trimming cost V 2 bases and J 9 bases, with 8 bases left between them.